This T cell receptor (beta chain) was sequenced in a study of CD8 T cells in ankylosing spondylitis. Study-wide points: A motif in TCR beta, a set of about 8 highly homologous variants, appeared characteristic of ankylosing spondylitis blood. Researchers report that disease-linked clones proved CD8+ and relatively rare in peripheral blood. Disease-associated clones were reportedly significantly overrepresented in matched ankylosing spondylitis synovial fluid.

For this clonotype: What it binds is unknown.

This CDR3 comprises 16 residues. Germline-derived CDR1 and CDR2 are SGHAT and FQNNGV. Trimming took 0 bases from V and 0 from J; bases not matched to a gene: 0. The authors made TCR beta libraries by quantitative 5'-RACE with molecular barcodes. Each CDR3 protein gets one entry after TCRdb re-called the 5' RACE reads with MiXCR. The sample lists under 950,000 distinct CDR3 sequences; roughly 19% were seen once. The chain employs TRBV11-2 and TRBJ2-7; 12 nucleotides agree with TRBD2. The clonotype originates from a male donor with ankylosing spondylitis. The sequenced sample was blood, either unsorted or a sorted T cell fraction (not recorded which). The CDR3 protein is CASSLETSGSSYEQYF. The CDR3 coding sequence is TGTGCCAGCAGCTTAGAGACTAGCGGGAGCTCCTACGAGCAGTACTTC.